In its sample, the clone carrying this TCR beta chain was seen a few times. As yet, its antigen is unknown. These data come from a study of cytomegalovirus exposure and HLA in healthy donors. The CDR3 loop spans 13 amino acids. V gave up 5 bases and J gave up 6 bases; unmatched junction bases: 7. CDR1 and CDR2 from the germline V gene are MNHEY and SMNVEV (reference sequence). Amplification used 60 Vbeta primers and 13 Jbeta primers. Profiled with immunoSEQ multiplex PCR; TCRdb holds only in-frame clones, not every one. The sample contains fewer than 150,000 clones, around 80% of which appear only once. Study-wide results and limits: Per a prior analysis, the majority of TCR beta V segments were productive roughly 90% or roughly 30% of the time.

The sequencing input was PBMCs. The chain recombines TRBV27 with TRBJ2-7, with 7 positions matching TRBD1. This TCR came from a male donor in good health and CMV-seronegative. This CDR3 is CASSQTGSLEQYF. CDR3 sequence (DNA): TGTGCCAGCAGTCAGACAGGGTCTCTCGAGCAGTACTTC.